A selection of T cell receptor beta chains follows, all from one sample in a study of shared clonotypes between healthy human individuals. Method: immunoSEQ multiplex PCR; TCRdb's copy keeps in-frame clones and lacks some. The data contain some 2,000,000 clones, about 95% of them singletons. The specimen was naive CD8+ T cells sorted from blood. These TCRs come from a man between 18 and 29 years old in good health. Both conserved end residues are part of each CDR3. The order of the fields is D gene, V gene, CDR3 length, J gene, CDR3 protein, CDR3 DNA. D genes are given only for firm matches.

-	TRBV5-4	14	TRBJ1-3	CASSLSISGNTIYF	TGTGCCAGCAGCTTGTCTATCTCTGGAAACACCATATATTTT
-	TRBV5-4	17	TRBJ1-2	CASSLVGSGGRNYGYTF	TGTGCCAGCAGCTTGGTTGGGAGCGGGGGAAGAAACTATGGCTACACCTTC
-	TRBV27	11	TRBJ2-5	CASLSGETQYF	TGTGCCAGCCTCTCGGGAGAGACCCAGTACTTC
-	TRBV6-5	13	TRBJ1-5	CASSPTLNQPQHF	TGTGCCAGCAGCCCGACCCTTAATCAGCCCCAGCATTTT
TRBD1	TRBV11-2	17	TRBJ2-7	CASSPTPRRTGDHEQYF	TGTGCCAGCAGCCCTACTCCCCGGCGGACAGGGGACCACGAGCAGTACTTC
-	TRBV7-9	13	TRBJ1-1	CASRRQENTEAFF	TGTGCCAGCAGGCGACAGGAGAACACTGAAGCTTTCTTT
-	TRBV2	13	TRBJ2-7	CASSGVVPYEQYF	TGTGCCAGCAGTGGGGTAGTCCCCTACGAGCAGTACTTC
-	TRBV7-9	12	TRBJ1-2	CASSDGTRGYTF	TGTGCCAGCAGCGACGGGACCCGCGGCTACACCTTC
TRBD2	TRBV7-2	15	TRBJ2-7	CASRQLAGGSYEQYF	TGTGCCAGCAGACAACTAGCGGGAGGCTCCTACGAGCAGTACTTC
-	TRBV10-1	14	TRBJ1-4	CASSDGDLNEKLFF	TGCGCCAGCAGTGATGGGGATCTCAATGAAAAACTGTTTTTT
TRBD1	TRBV5-1	18	TRBJ1-2	CASSLGPGTGGDGYGYTF	TGCGCCAGCAGCTTGGGTCCCGGGACAGGGGGCGACGGCTATGGCTACACCTTC